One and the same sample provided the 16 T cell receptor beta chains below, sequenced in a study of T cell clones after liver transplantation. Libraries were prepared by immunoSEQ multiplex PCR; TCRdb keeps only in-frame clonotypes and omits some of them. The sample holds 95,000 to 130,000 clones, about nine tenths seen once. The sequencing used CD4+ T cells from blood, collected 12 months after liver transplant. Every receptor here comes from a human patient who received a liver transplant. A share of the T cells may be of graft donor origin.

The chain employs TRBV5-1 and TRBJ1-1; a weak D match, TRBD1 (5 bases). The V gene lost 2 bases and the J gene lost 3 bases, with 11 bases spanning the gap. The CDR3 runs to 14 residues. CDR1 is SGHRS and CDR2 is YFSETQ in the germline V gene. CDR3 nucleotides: TGCGCCAGCAGCTTCTCAGGGACGGACACTGAAGCTTTCTTT. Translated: CASSFSGTDTEAFF.

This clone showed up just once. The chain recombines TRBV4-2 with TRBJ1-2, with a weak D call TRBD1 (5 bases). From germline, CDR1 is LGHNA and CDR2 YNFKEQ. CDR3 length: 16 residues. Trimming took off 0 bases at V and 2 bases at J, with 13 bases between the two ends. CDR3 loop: CASSQESSGRNYGYTF. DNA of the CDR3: TGTGCCAGCAGCCAAGAATCGTCAGGGAGAAACTATGGCTACACCTTC.

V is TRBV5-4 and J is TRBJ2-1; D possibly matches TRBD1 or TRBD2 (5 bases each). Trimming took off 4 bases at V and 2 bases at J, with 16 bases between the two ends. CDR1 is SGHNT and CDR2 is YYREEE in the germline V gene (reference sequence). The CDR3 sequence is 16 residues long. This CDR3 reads CASSRGSSRTYNEQFF. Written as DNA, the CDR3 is TGTGCCAGCAGCAGGGGTTCTAGCAGAACCTACAATGAGCAGTTCTTC.

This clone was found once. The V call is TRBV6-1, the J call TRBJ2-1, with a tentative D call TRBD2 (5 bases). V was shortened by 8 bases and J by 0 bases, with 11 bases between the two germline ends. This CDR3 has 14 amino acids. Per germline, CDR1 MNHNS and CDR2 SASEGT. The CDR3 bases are TGTGCCAGCTTGGAGCGGATCTCCTACAATGAGCAGTTCTTC. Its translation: CASLERISYNEQFF.

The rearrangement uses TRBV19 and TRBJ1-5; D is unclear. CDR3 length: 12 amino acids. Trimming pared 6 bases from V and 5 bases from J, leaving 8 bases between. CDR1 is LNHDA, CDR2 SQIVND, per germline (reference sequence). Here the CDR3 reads CASSLLDQPQHF. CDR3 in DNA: TGTGCCAGTAGCCTACTCGATCAGCCCCAGCATTTT.

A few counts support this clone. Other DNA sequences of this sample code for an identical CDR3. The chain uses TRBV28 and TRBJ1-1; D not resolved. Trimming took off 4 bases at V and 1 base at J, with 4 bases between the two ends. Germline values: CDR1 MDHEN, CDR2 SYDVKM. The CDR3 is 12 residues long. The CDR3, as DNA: TGTGCCAGCAGTTCCGGGAACACTGAAGCTTTCTTT. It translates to CASSSGNTEAFF.

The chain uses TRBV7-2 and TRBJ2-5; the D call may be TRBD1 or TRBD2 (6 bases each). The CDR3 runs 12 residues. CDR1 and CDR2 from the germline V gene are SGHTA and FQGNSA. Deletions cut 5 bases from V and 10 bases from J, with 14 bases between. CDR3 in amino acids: CASSRGVGDQYF. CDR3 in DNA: TGTGCCAGCAGCAGGGGGGTCGGTGACCAGTACTTC.

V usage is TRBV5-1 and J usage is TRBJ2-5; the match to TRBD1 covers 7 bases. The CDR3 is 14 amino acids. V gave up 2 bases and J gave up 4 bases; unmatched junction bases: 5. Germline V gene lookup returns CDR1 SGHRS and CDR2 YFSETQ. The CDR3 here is CASSLHRGGETQYF. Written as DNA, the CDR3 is TGCGCCAGCAGCTTACACAGGGGTGGAGAGACCCAGTACTTC.

In nucleotides, the CDR3 is TGTGCCAGCTCACAGCTCAGGGATCAGCCCCAGCATTTT. Translating it yields CASSQLRDQPQHF. The chain combines TRBV18 with TRBJ1-5, with a tentative D call TRBD1 (5 bases). The CDR3 consists of 13 residues. The ends were cut back, 4 bases at V and 5 bases at J, with 9 bases in the middle. Germline V CDR1 and CDR2: KGHSH, LQKENI. Combining the CDR3 with reference TRBV18 and TRBJ1-5 gives the whole variable domain NAGVMQNPRHLVRRRGQEARLRCSPMKGHSHVYWYRQLPEEGLKFMVYLQKENIIDESGMPKERFSAEFPKEGPSILRIQQVVRGDSAAYFCASSQLRDQPQHFGDGTRLSIL.

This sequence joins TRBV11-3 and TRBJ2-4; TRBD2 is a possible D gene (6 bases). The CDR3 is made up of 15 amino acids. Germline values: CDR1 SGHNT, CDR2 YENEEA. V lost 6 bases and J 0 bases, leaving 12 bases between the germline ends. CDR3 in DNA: TGTGCCAGCAGTTCCCTAGCGTTAGCCAAAAACATTCAGTACTTC. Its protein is CASSSLALAKNIQYF.

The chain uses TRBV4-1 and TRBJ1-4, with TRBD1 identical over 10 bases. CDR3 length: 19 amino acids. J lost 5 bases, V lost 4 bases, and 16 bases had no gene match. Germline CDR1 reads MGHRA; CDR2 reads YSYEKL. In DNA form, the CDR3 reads TGCGCCAGCAGCCTCGAGGGACAGGGGTTTTCAGGCGGGAATGAAAAACTGTTTTTT. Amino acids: CASSLEGQGFSGGNEKLFF.

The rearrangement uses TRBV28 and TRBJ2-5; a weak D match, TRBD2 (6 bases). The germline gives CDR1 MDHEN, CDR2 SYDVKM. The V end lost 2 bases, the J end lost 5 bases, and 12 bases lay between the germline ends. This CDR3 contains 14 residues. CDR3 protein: CASSLPRDWETQYF. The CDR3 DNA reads TGTGCCAGCAGTTTACCGCGGGACTGGGAGACCCAGTACTTC.

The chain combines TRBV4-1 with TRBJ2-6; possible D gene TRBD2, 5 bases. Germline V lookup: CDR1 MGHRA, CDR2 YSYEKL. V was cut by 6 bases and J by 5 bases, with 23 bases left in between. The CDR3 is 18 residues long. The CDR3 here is CASRLATRTTSRANVLTF. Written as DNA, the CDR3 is TGCGCCAGCAGGTTAGCCACTAGAACCACAAGTCGGGCCAACGTCCTGACTTTC.

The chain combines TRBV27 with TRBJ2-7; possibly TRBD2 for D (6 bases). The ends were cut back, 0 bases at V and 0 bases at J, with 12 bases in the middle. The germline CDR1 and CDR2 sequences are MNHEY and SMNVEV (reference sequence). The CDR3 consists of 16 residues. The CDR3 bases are TGTGCCAGCAGTTTATCCAGCGGGTTGAGCTCCTACGAGCAGTACTTC. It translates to CASSLSSGLSSYEQYF.

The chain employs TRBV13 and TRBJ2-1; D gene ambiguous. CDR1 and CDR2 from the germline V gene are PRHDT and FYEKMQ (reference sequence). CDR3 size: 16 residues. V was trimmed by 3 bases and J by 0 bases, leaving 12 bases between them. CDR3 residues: CASSLGSANSYNEQFF. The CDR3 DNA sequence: TGTGCCAGCAGCTTGGGCTCCGCCAACTCCTACAATGAGCAGTTCTTC.

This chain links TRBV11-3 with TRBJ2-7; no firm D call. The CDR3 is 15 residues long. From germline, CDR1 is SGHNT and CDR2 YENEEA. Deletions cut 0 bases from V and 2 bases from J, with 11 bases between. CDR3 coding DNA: TGTGCCAGCAGCTTAGATCAAGGGTCTACCTACGAGCAGTACTTC. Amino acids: CASSLDQGSTYEQYF.